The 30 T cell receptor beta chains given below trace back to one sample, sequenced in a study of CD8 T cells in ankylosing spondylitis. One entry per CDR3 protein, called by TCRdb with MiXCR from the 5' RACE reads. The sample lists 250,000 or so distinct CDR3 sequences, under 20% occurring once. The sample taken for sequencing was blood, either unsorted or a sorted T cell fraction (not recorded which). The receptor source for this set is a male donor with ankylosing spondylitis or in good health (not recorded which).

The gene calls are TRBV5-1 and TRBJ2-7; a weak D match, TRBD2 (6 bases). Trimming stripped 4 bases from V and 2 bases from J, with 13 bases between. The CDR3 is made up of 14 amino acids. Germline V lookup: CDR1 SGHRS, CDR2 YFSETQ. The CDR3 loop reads CASSSTGVAYEQYF. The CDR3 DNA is TGCGCCAGCAGCAGTACGGGAGTAGCCTACGAGCAGTACTTC.

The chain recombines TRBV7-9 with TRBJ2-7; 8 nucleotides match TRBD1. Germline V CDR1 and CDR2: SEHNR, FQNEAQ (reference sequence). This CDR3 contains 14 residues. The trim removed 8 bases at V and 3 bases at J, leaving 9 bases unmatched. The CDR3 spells CASLTGTGDYEQYF. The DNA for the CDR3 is TGTGCCAGCTTGACCGGGACAGGCGACTACGAGCAGTACTTC. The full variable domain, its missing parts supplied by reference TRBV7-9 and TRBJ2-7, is DTGVSQNPRHKITKRGQNVTFRCDPISEHNRLYWYRQTLGQGPEFLTYFQNEAQLEKSRLLSDRFSAERPKGSFSTLEIQRTEQGDSAMYLCASLTGTGDYEQYFGPGTRLTVT.

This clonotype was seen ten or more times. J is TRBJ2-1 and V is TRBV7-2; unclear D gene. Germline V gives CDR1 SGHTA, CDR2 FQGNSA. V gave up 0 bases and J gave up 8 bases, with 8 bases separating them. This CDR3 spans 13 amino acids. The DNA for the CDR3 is TGTGCCAGCAGCTTAGCTAGCATCTATGAGCAGTTCTTC. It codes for CASSLASIYEQFF.

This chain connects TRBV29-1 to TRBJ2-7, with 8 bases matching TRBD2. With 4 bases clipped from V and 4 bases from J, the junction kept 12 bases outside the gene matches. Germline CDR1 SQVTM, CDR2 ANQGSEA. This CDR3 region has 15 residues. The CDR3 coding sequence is TGCAGCGTTGCGCAAATAGCGGGAAGCGCTTACGAGCAGTACTTC. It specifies CSVAQIAGSAYEQYF.

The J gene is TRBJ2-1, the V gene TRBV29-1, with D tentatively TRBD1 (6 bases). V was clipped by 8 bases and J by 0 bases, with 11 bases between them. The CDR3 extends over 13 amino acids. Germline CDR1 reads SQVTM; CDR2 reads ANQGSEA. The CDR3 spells CSSGVSSYNEQFF. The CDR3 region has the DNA TGCAGCTCAGGGGTAAGCTCCTACAATGAGCAGTTCTTC.

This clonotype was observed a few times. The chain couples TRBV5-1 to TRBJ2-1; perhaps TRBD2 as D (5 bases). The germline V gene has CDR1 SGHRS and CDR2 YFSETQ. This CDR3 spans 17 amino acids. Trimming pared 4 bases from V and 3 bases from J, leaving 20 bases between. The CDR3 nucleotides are TGCGCCAGCAGCGACCCGGTGGTCGGGGAGAGCTACAATGAGCAGTTCTTC. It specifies CASSDPVVGESYNEQFF.

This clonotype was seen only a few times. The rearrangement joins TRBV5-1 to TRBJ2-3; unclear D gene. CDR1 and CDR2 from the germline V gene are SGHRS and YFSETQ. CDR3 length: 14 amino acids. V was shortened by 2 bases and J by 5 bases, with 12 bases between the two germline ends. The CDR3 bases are TGCGCCAGCAGCTTCACATGGGTTGGAGATACGCAGTATTTT. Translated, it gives CASSFTWVGDTQYF.

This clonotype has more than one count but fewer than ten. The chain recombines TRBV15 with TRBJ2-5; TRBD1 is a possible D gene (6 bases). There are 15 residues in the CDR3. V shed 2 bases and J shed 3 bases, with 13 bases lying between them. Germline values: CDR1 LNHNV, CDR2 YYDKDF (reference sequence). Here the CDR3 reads CATSRSGQPKETQYF. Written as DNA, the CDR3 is TGTGCCACCAGCAGATCCGGACAGCCAAAAGAGACCCAGTACTTC.

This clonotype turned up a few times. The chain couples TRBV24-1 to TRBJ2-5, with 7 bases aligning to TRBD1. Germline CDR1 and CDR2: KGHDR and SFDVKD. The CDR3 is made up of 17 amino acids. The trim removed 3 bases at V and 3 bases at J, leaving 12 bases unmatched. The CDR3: CATSDLSPGQPKETQYF. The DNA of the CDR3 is TGTGCCACCAGTGATCTATCTCCGGGACAGCCTAAAGAGACCCAGTACTTC.

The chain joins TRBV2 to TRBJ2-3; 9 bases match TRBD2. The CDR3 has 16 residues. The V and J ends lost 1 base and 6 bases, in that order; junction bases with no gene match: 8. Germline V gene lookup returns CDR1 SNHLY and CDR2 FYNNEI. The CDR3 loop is CASSEGLAVGTDTQYF. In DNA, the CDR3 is TGTGCCAGCAGTGAAGGACTAGCGGTCGGGACGGATACGCAGTATTTT.

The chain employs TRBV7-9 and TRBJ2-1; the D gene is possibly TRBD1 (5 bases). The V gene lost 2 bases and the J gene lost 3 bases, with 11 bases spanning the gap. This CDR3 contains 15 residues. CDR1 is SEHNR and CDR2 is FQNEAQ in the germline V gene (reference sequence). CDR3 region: CASSLSQGYYNEQFF. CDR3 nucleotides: TGTGCCAGCAGCTTAAGTCAGGGATACTACAATGAGCAGTTCTTC. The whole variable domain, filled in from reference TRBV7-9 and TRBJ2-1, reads DTGVSQNPRHKITKRGQNVTFRCDPISEHNRLYWYRQTLGQGPEFLTYFQNEAQLEKSRLLSDRFSAERPKGSFSTLEIQRTEQGDSAMYLCASSLSQGYYNEQFFGPGTRLTVL.

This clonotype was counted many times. The CDR3 reads CASSVEGVGLAGATGELFF. In nucleotides, the CDR3 is TGTGCCAGCAGCGTAGAGGGGGTAGGACTAGCGGGAGCCACCGGGGAGCTGTTTTTT. The rearrangement uses TRBV9 and TRBJ2-2; 13 positions agree with TRBD2. The CDR3 sequence is 19 residues long. CDR1 and CDR2 from the germline V gene are SGDLS and YYNGEE. J gave up 4 bases and V 0 bases, and 9 bases lay outside the gene matches.

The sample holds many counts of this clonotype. The CDR3 loop is CASSLGLAGGFGEQYF. The CDR3 coding sequence is TGTGCCAGCAGCCTCGGACTAGCGGGTGGGTTTGGCGAGCAGTACTTC. The V and J genes are TRBV7-2 and TRBJ2-7, with 11 bases aligning to TRBD2. The ends lost 5 bases at V and 6 bases at J; junction bases unmatched: 12. Germline-derived CDR1 and CDR2 are SGHTA and FQGNSA. The CDR3 has 16 residues. The full variable domain, its missing parts supplied by reference TRBV7-2 and TRBJ2-7, is GAGVSQSPSNKVTEKGKDVELRCDPISGHTALYWYRQSLGQGLEFLIYFQGNSAPDKSGLPSDRFSAERTGGSVSTLTIQRTQQEDSAVYLCASSLGLAGGFGEQYFGPGTRLTVT.

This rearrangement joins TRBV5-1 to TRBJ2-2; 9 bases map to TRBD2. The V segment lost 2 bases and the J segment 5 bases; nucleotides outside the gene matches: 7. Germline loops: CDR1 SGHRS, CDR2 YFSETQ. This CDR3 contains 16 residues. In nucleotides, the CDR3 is TGCGCCAGCAGCTTTCGGCTAGCGGGAAAGACCGGGGAGCTGTTTTTT. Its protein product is CASSFRLAGKTGELFF.

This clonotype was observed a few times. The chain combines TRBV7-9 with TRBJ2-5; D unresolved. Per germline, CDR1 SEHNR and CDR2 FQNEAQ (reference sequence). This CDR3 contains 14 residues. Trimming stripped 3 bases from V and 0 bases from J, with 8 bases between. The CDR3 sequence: CASSFLQNQETQYF. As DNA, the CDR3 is TGTGCCAGCAGCTTTCTCCAAAACCAAGAGACCCAGTACTTC.

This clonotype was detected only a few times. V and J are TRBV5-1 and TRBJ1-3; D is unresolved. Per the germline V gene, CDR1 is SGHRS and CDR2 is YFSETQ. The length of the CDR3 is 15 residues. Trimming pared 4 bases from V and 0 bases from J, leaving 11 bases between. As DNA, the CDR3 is TGCGCCAGCAGCCCTGTGACCGGCTCTGGAAACACCATATATTTT. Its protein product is CASSPVTGSGNTIYF. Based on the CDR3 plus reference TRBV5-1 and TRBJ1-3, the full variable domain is KAGVTQTPRYLIKTRGQQVTLSCSPISGHRSVSWYQQTPGQGLQFLFEYFSETQRNKGNFPGRFSGRQFSNSRSEMNVSTLELGDSALYLCASSPVTGSGNTIYFGEGSWLTVV.

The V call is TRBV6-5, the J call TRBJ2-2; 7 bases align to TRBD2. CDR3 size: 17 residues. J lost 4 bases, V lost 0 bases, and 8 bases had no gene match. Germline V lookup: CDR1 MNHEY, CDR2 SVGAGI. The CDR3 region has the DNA TGTGCCAGCAGTTACTCGCAGGCGGGAGCGGGCACCGGGGAGCTGTTTTTT. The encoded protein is CASSYSQAGAGTGELFF.

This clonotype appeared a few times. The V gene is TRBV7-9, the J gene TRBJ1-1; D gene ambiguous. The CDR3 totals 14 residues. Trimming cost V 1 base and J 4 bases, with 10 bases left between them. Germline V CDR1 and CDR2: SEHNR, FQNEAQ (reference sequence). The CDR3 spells CASSLGVGTTEAFF. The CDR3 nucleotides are TGTGCCAGCAGCTTAGGAGTGGGTACCACTGAAGCTTTCTTT. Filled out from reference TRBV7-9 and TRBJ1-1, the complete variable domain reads DTGVSQNPRHKITKRGQNVTFRCDPISEHNRLYWYRQTLGQGPEFLTYFQNEAQLEKSRLLSDRFSAERPKGSFSTLEIQRTEQGDSAMYLCASSLGVGTTEAFFGQGTRLTVV.

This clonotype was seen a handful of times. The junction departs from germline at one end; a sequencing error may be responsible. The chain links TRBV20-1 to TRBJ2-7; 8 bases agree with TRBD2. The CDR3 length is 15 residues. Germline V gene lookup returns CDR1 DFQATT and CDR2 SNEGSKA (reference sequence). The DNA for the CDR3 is TGCAGTGTTAGAGGACAGCGGGAGACCGGGTACGAGCAGTACTTC. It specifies CSVRGQRETGYEQYF.

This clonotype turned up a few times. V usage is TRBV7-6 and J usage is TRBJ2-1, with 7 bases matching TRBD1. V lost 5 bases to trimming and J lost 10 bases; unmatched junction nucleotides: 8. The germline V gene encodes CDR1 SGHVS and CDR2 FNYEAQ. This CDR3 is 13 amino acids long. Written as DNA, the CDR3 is TGTGCCAGCAGCCATGACAGGGTCGGGGAGCAGTTCTTC. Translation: CASSHDRVGEQFF.

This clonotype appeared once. The CDR3 DNA is TGCGCCAGCAGCCAAGAAGGGGTGCGGGAGGGCACAGATACGCAGTATTTT. It codes for CASSQEGVREGTDTQYF. The rearrangement links TRBV4-1 to TRBJ2-3; TRBD2 matches at 8 bases. The CDR3 has 17 residues. V shed 0 bases and J 1 base; nucleotides not matched to a gene: 6. CDR1 MGHRA and CDR2 YSYEKL come from the germline V gene.

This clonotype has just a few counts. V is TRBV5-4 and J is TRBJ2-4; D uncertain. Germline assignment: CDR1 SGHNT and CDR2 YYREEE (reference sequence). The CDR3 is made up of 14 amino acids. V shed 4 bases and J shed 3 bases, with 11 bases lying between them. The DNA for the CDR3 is TGTGCCAGCAGCCATGAGCTAGACAAAAACATTCAGTACTTC. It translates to CASSHELDKNIQYF.

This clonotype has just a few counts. CDR3 loop: CASSPAPRDEQFF. CDR3 DNA: TGTGCCAGCAGCCCAGCCCCGCGAGATGAGCAGTTCTTC. This chain connects TRBV7-8 to TRBJ2-1; D not certain. Germline assignment: CDR1 SGHVS and CDR2 FQNEAQ. Trimming took 5 bases from V and 8 from J, leaving 13 bases between them. The CDR3 is 13 amino acids.

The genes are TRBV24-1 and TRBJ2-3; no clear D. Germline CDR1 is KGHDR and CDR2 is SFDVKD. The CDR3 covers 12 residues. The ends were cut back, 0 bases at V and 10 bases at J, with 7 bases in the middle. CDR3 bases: TGTGCCACCAGTGATTTGTCGGATCCGCAGTATTTT. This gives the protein CATSDLSDPQYF.

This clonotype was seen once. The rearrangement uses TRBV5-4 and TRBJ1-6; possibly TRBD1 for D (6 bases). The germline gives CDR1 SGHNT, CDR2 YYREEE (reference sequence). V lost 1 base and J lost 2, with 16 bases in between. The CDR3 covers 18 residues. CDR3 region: CASSLTLGDRPYNSPLHF. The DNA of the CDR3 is TGTGCCAGCAGCTTGACTCTCGGAGACAGGCCCTATAATTCACCCCTCCACTTT.

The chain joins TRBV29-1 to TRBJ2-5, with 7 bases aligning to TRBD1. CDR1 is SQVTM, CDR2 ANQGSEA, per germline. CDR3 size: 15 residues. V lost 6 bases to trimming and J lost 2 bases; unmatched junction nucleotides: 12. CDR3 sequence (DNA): TGCAGCGTGGAAAGGGGGCAGGGTTGGCAAGAGACCCAGTACTTC. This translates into CSVERGQGWQETQYF.

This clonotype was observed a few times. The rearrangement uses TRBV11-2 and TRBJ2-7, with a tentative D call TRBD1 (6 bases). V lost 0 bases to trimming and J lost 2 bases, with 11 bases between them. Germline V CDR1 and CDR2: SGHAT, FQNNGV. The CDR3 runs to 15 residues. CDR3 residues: CASSLEVRDTYEQYF. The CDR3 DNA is TGTGCCAGCAGCTTAGAGGTTCGGGACACCTACGAGCAGTACTTC.

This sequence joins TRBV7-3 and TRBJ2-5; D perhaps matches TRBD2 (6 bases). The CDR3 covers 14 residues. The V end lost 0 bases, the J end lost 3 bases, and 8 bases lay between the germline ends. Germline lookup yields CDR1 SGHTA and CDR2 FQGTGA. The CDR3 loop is CASSLTPGEETQYF. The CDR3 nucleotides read TGTGCCAGCAGCTTAACTCCGGGGGAAGAGACCCAGTACTTC.

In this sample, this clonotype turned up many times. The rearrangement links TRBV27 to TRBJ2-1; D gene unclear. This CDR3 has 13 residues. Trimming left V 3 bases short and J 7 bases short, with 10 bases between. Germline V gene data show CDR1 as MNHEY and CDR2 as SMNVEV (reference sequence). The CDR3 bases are TGTGCCAGCAGTTTCTTGGAGAGTAATGAGCAGTTCTTC. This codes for CASSFLESNEQFF.

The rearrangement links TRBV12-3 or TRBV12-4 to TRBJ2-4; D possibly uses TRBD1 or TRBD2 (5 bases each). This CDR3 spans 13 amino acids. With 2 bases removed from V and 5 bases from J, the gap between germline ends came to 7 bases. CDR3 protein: CASSLLGENIQYF. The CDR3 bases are TGTGCCAGCAGTTTATTGGGGGAAAACATTCAGTACTTC.